This T cell receptor beta chain was observed in a study of T cells after somatic rescue of genetic block. The CDR3 covers 16 residues. The germline CDR1 and CDR2 sequences are SGHAT and FQNNGV. V was cut by 1 base and J by 3 bases, with 16 bases left in between. Assay: immunoSEQ multiplex PCR; the TCRdb copy retains only in-frame clones and omits some. The table has around 64,000 clones, about 92% seen once. V is TRBV11-2 and J is TRBJ2-7; D tentatively reads TRBD1 or TRBD2 (5 bases each). The source material was peripheral blood mononuclear cells (PBMCs). The clonotype originates from a middle-aged man. The DNA of the CDR3 is TGTGCCAGCAGCTTAGCGGGACGACAGACGGTCTACGAGCAGTACTTC. This encodes CASSLAGRQTVYEQYF.